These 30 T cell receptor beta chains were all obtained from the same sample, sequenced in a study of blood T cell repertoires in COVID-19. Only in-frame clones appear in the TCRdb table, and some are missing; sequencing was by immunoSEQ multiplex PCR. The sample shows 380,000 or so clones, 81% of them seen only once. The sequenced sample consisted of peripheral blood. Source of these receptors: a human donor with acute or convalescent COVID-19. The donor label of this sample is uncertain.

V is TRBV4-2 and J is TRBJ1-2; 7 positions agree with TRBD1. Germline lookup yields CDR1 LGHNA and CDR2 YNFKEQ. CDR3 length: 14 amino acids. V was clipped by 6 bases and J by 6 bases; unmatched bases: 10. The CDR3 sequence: CASSQSTGFDGYTF. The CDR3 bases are TGTGCCAGCAGTCAATCGACAGGGTTCGATGGCTACACCTTC.

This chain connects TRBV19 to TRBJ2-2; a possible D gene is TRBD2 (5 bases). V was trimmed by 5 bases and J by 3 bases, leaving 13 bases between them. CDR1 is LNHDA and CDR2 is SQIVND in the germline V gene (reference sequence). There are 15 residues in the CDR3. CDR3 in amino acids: CASSARGQYTGELFF. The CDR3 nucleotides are TGTGCCAGTAGTGCACGGGGTCAGTACACCGGGGAGCTGTTTTTT.

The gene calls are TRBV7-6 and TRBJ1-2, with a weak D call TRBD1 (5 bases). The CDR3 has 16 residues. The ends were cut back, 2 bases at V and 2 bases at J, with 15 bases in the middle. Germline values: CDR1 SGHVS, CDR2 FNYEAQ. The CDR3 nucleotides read TGTGCCAGCAGCTTATCGTCGGCAGGGAACAACTATGGCTACACCTTC. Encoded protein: CASSLSSAGNNYGYTF.

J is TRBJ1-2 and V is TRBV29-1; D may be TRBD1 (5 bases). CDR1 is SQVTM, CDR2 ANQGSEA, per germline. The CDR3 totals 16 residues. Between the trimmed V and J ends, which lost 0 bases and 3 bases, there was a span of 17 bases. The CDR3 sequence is CSVEDRAAGKDYGYTF. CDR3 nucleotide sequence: TGCAGCGTTGAAGATCGCGCGGCAGGGAAAGACTATGGCTACACCTTC.

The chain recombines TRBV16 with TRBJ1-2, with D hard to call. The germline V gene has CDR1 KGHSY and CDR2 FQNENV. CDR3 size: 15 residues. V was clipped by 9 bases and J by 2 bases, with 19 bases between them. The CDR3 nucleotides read TGTGCCAGGAGTGCACCGGAGTCCCCAAACTATGGCTACACCTTC. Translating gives CARSAPESPNYGYTF.

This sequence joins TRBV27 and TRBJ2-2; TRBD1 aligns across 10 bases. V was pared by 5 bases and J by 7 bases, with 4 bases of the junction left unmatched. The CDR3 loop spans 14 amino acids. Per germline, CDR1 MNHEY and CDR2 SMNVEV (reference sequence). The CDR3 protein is CASSGGTGVGELFF. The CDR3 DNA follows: TGTGCCAGCAGTGGGGGGACAGGGGTCGGGGAGCTGTTTTTT.

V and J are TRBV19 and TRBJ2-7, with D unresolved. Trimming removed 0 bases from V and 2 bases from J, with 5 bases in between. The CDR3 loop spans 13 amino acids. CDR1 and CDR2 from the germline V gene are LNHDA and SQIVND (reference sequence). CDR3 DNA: TGTGCCAGTAGTATAGAGTCAACCTACGAGCAGTACTTC. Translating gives CASSIESTYEQYF. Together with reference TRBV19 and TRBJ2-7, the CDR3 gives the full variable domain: DGGITQSPKYLFRKEGQNVTLSCEQNLNHDAMYWYRQDPGQGLRLIYYSQIVNDFQKGDIAEGYSVSREKKESFPLTVTSAQKNPTAFYLCASSIESTYEQYFGPGTRLTVT.

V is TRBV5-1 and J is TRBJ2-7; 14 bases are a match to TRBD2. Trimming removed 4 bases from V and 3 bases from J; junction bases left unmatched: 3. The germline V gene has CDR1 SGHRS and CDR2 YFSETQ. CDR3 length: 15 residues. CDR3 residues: CASSRGLAGVYEQYF. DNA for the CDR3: TGCGCCAGCAGCAGGGGACTAGCGGGAGTCTACGAGCAGTACTTC.

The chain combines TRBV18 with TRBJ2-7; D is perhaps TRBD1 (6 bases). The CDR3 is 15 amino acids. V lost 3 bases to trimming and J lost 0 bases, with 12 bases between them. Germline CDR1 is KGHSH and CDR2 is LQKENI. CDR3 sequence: CASSPTQGSSYEQYF. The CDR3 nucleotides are TGTGCCAGCTCACCGACACAGGGCAGCTCCTACGAGCAGTACTTC.

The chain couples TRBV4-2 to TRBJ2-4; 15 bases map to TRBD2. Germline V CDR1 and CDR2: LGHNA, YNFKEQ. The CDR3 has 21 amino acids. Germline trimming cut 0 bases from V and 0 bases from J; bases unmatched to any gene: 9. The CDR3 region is CASSQEPWTSGRAQAKNIQYF. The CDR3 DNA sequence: TGTGCCAGCAGCCAAGAACCCTGGACTAGCGGGAGGGCTCAAGCCAAAAACATTCAGTACTTC.

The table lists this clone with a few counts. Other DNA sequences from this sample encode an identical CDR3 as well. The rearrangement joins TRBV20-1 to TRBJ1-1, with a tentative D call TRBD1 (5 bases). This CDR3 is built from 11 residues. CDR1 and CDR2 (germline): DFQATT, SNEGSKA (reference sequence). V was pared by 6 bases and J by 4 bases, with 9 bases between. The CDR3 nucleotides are TGCAGTGCAAGGGGTCCCACTGAAGCTTTCTTT. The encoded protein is CSARGPTEAFF.

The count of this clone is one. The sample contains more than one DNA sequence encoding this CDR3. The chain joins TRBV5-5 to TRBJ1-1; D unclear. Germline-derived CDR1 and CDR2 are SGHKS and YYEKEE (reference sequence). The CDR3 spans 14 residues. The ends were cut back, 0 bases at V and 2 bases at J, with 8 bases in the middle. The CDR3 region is CASSLGASNTEAFF. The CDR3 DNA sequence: TGTGCCAGCAGCTTGGGGGCAAGCAACACTGAAGCTTTCTTT.

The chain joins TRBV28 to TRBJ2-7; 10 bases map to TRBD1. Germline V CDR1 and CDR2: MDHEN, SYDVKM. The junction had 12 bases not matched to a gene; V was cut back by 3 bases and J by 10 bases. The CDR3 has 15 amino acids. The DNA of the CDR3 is TGTGCCAGCAGTTTGGGGGACAGGGGAACTGTACGTCAGTACTTC. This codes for CASSLGDRGTVRQYF.

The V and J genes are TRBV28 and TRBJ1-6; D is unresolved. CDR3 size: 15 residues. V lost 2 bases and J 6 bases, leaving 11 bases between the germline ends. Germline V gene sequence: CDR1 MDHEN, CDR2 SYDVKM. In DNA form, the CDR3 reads TGTGCCAGCAGTTTAGGTCCCCACAGTAATTCACCCCTCCACTTT. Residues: CASSLGPHSNSPLHF.

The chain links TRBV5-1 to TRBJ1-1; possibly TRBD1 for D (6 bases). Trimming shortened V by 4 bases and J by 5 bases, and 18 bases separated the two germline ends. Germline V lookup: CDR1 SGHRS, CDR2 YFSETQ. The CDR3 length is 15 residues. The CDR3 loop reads CASSLIGSRGTEAFF. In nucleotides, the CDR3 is TGCGCCAGCAGCCTAATCGGATCGAGGGGGACTGAAGCTTTCTTT.

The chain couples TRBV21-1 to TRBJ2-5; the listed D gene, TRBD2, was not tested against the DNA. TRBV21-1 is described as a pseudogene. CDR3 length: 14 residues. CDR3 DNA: TGTGCCAGCACCCGCGGGCAGGCGCAAGAGACCCAGTACTTC. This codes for CASTRGQAQETQYF.

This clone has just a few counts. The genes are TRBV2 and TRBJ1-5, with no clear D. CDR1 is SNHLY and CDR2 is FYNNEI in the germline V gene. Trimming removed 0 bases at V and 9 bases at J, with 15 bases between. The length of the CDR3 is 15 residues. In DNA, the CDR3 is TGTGCCAGCAGTGAAGCGCTCGGCAGGCAGACGCCCCAGCATTTT. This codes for CASSEALGRQTPQHF.

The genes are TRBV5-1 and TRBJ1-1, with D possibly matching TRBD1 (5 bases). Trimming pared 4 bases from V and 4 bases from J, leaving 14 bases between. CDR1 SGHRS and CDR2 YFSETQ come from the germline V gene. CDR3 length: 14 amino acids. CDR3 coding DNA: TGCGCCAGCAGCCCTACAGCGGGGGTCACTGAAGCTTTCTTT. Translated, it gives CASSPTAGVTEAFF. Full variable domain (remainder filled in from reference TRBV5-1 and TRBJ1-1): KAGVTQTPRYLIKTRGQQVTLSCSPISGHRSVSWYQQTPGQGLQFLFEYFSETQRNKGNFPGRFSGRQFSNSRSEMNVSTLELGDSALYLCASSPTAGVTEAFFGQGTRLTVV.

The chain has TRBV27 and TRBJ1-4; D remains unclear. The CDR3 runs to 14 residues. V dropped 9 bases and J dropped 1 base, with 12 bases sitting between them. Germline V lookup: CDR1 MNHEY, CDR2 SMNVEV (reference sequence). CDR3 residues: CASNRRGTNEKLFF. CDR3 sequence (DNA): TGTGCCAGTAATAGGCGGGGAACTAATGAAAAACTGTTTTTT.

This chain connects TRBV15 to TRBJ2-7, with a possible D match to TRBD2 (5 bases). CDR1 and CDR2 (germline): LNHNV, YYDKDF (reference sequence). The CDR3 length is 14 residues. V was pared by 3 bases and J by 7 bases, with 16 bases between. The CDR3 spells CATSSRGSPGEQYF. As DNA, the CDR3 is TGTGCCACCAGCAGTAGAGGGTCGCCCGGAGAGCAGTACTTC.

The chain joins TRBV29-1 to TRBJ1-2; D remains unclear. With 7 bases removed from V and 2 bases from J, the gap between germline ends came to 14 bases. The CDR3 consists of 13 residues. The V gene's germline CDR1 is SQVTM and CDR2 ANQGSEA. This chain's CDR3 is CSALPGNNYGYTF. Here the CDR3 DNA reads TGCAGCGCCCTCCCGGGGAACAACTATGGCTACACCTTC.

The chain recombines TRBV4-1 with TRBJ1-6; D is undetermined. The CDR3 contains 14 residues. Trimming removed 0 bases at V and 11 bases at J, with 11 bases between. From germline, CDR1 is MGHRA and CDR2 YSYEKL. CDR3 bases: TGCGCCAGCAGCCAAGAATGGGGAGAGCCACCCCTCCACTTT. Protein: CASSQEWGEPPLHF.

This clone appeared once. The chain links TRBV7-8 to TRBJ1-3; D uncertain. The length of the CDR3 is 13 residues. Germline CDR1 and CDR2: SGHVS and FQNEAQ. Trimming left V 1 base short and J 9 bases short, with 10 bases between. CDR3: CASSLGPRGTIYF. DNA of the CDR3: TGTGCCAGCAGCTTAGGTCCTCGGGGCACCATATATTTT.

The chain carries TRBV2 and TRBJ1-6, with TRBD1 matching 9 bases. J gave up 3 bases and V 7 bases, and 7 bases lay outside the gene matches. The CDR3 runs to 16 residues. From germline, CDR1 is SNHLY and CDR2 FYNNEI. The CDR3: CASMVQGAGYNSPLHF. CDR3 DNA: TGTGCCAGCATGGTACAGGGGGCGGGCTATAATTCACCCCTCCACTTT.

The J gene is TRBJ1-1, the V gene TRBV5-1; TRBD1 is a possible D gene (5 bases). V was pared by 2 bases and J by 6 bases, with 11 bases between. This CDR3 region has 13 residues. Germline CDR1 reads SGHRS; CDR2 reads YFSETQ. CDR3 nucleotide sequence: TGCGCCAGCAGCTTCTCCGGAGGGGCTGAAGCTTTCTTT. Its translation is CASSFSGGAEAFF.

CDR3 in amino acids: CATSDLRTGGANYGYTF. Written as DNA, the CDR3 is TGTGCCACCAGTGATCTAAGGACAGGGGGCGCGAACTATGGCTACACCTTC. V and J are TRBV24-1 and TRBJ1-2, with TRBD1 matching over 11 bases. J gave up 2 bases and V 3 bases, and 7 bases lay outside the gene matches. From germline, CDR1 is KGHDR and CDR2 SFDVKD. This CDR3 comprises 17 residues.

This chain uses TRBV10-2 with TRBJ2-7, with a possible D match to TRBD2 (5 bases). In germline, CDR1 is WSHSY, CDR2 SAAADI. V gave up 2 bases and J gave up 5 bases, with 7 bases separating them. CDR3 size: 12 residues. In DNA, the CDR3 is TGCGCCAGCAGTGAGGGACTTAACGAGCAGTACTTC. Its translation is CASSEGLNEQYF.

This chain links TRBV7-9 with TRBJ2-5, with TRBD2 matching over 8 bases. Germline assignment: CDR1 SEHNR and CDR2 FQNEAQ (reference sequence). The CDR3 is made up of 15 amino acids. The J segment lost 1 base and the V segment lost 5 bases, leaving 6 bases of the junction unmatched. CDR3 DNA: TGTGCCAGCAGCGTTGTAGCGGGGATCCAAGAGACCCAGTACTTC. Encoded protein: CASSVVAGIQETQYF.

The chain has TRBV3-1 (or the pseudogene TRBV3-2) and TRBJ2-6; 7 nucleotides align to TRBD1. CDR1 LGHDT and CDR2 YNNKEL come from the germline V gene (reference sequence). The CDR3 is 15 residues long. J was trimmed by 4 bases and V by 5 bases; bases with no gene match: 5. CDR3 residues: CASSYRGRGANVLTF. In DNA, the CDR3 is TGTGCCAGCAGCTACAGGGGTAGGGGGGCCAACGTCCTGACTTTC.

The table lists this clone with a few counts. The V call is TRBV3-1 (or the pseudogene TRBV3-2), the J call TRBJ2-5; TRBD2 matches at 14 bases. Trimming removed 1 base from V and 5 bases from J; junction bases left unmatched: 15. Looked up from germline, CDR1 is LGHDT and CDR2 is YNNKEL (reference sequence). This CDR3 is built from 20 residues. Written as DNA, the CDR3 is TGTGCCAGCAGCCAAGGACCCGGGACTAGCGGGGGTGATAGGGCCGAGACCCAGTACTTC. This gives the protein CASSQGPGTSGGDRAETQYF.